This T cell receptor (beta chain) emerged from a study of cytomegalovirus exposure and HLA in healthy donors. Study-level points and caveats: The study designated 160 or so TCR beta chains cytomegalovirus-associated.

Remarks on this clone: Its antigen is unknown.

With 60 Vbeta and 13 Jbeta primers, the PCR was carried out. The protocol was immunoSEQ multiplex PCR, while the TCRdb copy is restricted to in-frame clones and leaves out a portion. The sample includes approximately 100,000 clones, around two thirds of them seen just once. Germline V gives CDR1 SGDLS, CDR2 YYNGEE. The CDR3 has 13 residues. Trimming removed 0 bases from V and 1 base from J, with 4 bases in between. The sample consisted of PBMCs. This chain links TRBV9 with TRBJ1-1; D gene unclear. The clonotype comes from a man younger than 40 in good health and CMV-seropositive. CDR3 coding DNA: TGTGCCAGCAGCGTAGACTGGAACACTGAAGCTTTCTTT. This sequence encodes CASSVDWNTEAFF.